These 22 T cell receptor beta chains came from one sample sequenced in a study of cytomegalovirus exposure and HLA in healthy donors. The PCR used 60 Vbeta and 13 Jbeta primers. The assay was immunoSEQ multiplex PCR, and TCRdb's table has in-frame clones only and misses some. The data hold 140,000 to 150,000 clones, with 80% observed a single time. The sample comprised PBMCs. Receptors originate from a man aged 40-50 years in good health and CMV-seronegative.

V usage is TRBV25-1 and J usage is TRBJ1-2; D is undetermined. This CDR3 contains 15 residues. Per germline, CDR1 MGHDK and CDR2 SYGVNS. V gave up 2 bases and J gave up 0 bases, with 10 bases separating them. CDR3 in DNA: TGTGCCAGCAGTGAACCGACTCAAGCTAACTATGGCTACACCTTC. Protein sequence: CASSEPTQANYGYTF.

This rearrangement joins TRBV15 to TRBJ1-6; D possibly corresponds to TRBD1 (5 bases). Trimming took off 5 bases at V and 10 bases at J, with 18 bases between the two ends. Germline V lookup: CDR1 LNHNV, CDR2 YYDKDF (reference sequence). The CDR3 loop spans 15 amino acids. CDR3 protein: CATSLGQAWMSPLHF. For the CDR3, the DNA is TGTGCCACCAGCCTCGGACAAGCGTGGATGTCACCCCTCCACTTT.

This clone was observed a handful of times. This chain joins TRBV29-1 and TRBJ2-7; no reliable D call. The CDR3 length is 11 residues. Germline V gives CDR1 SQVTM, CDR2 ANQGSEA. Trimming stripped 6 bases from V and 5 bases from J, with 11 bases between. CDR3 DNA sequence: TGCAGCGTGGCCAGTCCTGACGAGCAGTACTTC. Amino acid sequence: CSVASPDEQYF.

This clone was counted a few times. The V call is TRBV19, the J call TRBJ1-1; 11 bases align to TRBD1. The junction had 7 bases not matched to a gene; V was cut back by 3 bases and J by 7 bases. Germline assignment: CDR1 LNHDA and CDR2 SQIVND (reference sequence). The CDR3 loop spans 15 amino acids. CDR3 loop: CASSMGRTGGGEAFF. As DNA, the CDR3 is TGTGCCAGTAGTATGGGCAGGACAGGGGGCGGTGAAGCTTTCTTT.

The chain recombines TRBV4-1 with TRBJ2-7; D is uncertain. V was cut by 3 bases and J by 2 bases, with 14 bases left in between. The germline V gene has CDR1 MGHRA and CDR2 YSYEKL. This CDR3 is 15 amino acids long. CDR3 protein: CASSQTQTRPYEQYF. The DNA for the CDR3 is TGCGCCAGCAGCCAGACACAGACAAGACCCTACGAGCAGTACTTC.

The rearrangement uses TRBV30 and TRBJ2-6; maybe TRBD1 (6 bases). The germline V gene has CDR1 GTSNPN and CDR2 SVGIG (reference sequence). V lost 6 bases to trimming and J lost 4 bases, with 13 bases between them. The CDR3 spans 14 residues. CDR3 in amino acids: CACNRESGANVLTF. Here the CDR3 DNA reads TGTGCCTGTAACAGGGAATCCGGGGCCAACGTCCTGACTTTC. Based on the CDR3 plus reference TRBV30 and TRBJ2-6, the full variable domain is SQTIHQWPATLVQPVGSPLSLECTVEGTSNPNLYWYRQAAGRGLQLLFYSVGIGQISSEVPQNLSASRPQDRQFILSSKKLLLSDSGFYLCACNRESGANVLTFGAGSRLTVL.

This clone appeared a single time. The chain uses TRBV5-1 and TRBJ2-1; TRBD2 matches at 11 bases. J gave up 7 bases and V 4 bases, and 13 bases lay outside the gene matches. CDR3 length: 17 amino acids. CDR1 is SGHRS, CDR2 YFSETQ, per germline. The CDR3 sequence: CASSRGDSGGAHNEQFF. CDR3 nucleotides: TGCGCCAGCAGCCGGGGGGATAGCGGGGGGGCTCATAATGAGCAGTTCTTC.

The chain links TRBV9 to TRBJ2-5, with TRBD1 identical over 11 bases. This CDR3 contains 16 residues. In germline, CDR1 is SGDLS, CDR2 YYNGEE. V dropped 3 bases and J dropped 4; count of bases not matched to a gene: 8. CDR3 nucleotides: TGTGCCAGCAGCGGGGGGACAGGGGGGTTCGGAGAGACCCAGTACTTC. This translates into CASSGGTGGFGETQYF.

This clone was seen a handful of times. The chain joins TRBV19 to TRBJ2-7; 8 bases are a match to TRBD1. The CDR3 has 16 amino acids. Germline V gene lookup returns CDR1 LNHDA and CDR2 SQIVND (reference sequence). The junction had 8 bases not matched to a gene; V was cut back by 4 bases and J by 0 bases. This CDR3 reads CASSRSRDRFSYEQYF. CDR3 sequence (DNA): TGTGCCAGTAGTAGGAGCCGGGACAGGTTCTCCTACGAGCAGTACTTC.

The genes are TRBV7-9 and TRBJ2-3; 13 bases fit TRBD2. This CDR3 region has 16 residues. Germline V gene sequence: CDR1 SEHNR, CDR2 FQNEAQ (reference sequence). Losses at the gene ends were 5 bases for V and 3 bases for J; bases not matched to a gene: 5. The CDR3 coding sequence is TGTGCCAGCAGCCCCGGGACTAGCGGGGCTACAGATACGCAGTATTTT. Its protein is CASSPGTSGATDTQYF.

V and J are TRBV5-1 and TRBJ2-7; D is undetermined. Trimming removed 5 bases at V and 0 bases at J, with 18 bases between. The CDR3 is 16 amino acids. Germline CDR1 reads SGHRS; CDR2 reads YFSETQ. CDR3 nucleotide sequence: TGCGCCAGCAGGGAAAGAGCAGGTTCAAGCTCCTACGAGCAGTACTTC. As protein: CASRERAGSSSYEQYF.

The CDR3 DNA sequence: TGTGCCAGCTCACCCGGGACAGGGCAGGACTATGGCTACACCTTC. Translation gives CASSPGTGQDYGYTF. The genes are TRBV18 and TRBJ1-2, with 9 bases lining up with TRBD1. Trimming took 3 bases from V and 3 from J; bases not matched to a gene: 5. This CDR3 has 15 residues. In germline, CDR1 is KGHSH, CDR2 LQKENI.

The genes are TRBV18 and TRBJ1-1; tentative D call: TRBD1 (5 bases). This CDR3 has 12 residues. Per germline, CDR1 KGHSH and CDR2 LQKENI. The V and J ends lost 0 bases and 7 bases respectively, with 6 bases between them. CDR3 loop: CASSPPGLEAFF. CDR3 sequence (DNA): TGTGCCAGCTCACCACCGGGACTTGAAGCTTTCTTT.

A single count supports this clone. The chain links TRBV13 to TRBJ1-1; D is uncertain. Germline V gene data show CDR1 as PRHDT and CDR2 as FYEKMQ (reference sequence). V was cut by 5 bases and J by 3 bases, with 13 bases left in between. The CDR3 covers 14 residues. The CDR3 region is CASSRGGRYTEAFF. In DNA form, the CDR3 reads TGTGCCAGCAGCCGGGGAGGCAGGTACACTGAAGCTTTCTTT. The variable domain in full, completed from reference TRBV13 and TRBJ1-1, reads AAGVIQSPRHLIKEKRETATLKCYPIPRHDTVYWYQQGPGQDPQFLISFYEKMQSDKGSIPDRFSAQQFSDYHSELNMSSLELGDSALYFCASSRGGRYTEAFFGQGTRLTVV.

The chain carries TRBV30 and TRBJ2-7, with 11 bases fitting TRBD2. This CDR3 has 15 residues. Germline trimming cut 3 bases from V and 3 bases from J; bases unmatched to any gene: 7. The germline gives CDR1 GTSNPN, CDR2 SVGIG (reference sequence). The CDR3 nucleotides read TGTGCCTGGAGAAAACTAGCGGGGGCGATCTACGAGCAGTACTTC. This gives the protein CAWRKLAGAIYEQYF.

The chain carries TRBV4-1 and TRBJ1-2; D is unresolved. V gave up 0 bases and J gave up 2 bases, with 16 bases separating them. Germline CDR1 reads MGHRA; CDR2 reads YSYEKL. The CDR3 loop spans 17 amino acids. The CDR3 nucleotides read TGCGCCAGCAGCCAAGATTATCGGCAGGACTCCAACTATGGCTACACCTTC. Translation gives CASSQDYRQDSNYGYTF.

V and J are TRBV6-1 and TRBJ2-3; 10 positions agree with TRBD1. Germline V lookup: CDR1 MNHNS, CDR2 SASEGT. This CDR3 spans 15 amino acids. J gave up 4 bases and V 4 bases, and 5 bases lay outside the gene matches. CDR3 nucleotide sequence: TGTGCCAGCAGTGCAGACAGGGGGCAGGCAGATACGCAGTATTTT. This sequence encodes CASSADRGQADTQYF.

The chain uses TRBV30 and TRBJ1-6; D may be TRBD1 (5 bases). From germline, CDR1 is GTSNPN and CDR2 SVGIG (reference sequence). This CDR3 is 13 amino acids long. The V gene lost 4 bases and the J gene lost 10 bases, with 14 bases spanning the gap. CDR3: CAWKGEVWSPLHF. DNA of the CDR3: TGTGCCTGGAAAGGGGAGGTGTGGTCACCCCTCCACTTT. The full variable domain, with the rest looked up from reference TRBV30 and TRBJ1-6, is SQTIHQWPATLVQPVGSPLSLECTVEGTSNPNLYWYRQAAGRGLQLLFYSVGIGQISSEVPQNLSASRPQDRQFILSSKKLLLSDSGFYLCAWKGEVWSPLHFGNGTRLTVT.

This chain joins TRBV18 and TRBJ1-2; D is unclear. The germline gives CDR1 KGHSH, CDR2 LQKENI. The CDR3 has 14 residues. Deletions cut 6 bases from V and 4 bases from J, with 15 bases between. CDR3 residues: CASSPRREGYGYTF. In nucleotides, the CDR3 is TGTGCCAGCTCGCCCAGAAGGGAGGGCTATGGCTACACCTTC.

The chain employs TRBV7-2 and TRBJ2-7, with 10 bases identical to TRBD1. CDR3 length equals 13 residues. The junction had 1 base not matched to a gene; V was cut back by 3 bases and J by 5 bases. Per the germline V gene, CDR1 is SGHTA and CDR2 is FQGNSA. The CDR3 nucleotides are TGTGCCAGCAGCTTTGGGACAGGGGACGAGCAGTACTTC. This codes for CASSFGTGDEQYF.

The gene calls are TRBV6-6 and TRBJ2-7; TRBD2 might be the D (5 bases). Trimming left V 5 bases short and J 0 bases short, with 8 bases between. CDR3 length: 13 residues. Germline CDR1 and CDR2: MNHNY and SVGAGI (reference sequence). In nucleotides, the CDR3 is TGTGCCAGCAGTCCAGGACTCTCCTACGAGCAGTACTTC. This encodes CASSPGLSYEQYF.

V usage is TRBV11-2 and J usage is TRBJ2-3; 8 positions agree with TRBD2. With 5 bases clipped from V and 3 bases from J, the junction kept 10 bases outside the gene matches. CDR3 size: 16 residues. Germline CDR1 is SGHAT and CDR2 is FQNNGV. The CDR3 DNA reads TGTGCCAGCAGCCCACCCGCGGGCGGGAGGACAGATACGCAGTATTTT. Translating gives CASSPPAGGRTDTQYF. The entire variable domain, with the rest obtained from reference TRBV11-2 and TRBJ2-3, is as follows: EAGVAQSPRYKIIEKRQSVAFWCNPISGHATLYWYQQILGQGPKLLIQFQNNGVVDDSQLPKDRFSAERLKGVDSTLKIQPAKLEDSAVYLCASSPPAGGRTDTQYFGPGTRLTVL.